The next 4 T cell receptor beta chains were all read from a single sample in a study of blood T cell repertoires in COVID-19. Clones were sequenced by immunoSEQ multiplex PCR, and TCRdb holds only the in-frame ones, with some missing. The table has 280,000 or so clones, approximately 89% seen once. Source material: PBMCs or T cells enriched from blood (not recorded which). The receptors derive from a woman in her forties or fifties who had been exposed to COVID-19.

This chain joins TRBV25-1 and TRBJ2-7, with 9 positions matching TRBD1. V was pared by 1 base and J by 4 bases, with 5 bases of the junction left unmatched. The CDR3 totals 15 residues. Germline CDR1 is MGHDK and CDR2 is SYGVNS. The CDR3 reads CASSEWGTGPYEQYF. Written as DNA, the CDR3 is TGTGCCAGCAGTGAATGGGGGACAGGGCCTTACGAGCAGTACTTC.

As DNA, the CDR3 is TGTGCCAGCAAGGGGGACAGGGCTTTTTACAATGAGCAGTTCTTC. It codes for CASKGDRAFYNEQFF. The chain recombines TRBV2 with TRBJ2-1; 9 bases are a match to TRBD1. The CDR3 runs 15 residues. CDR1 and CDR2 from the germline V gene are SNHLY and FYNNEI. V shed 7 bases, J shed 4 bases, and the junction held 8 bases outside the gene matches.

CDR3 sequence (DNA): TGCGCCAGCAGCTCGGGGACAGGGTTCAATGAGCAGTTCTTC. Amino acids: CASSSGTGFNEQFF. The V gene is TRBV5-1, the J gene TRBJ2-1; 9 nucleotides line up with TRBD1. Germline CDR1 reads SGHRS; CDR2 reads YFSETQ. The CDR3 is 14 residues long. J lost 6 bases, V lost 3 bases, and 4 bases had no gene match.

The CDR3 DNA is TGTGCCAGTAGTACCACGTGGGGGGGCACTACCAATCAGCCCCAGCATTTT. Amino acids: CASSTTWGGTTNQPQHF. This rearrangement joins TRBV19 to TRBJ1-5; D is possibly TRBD1 (6 bases). The CDR3 has 17 amino acids. V gave up 4 bases and J gave up 3 bases, with 19 bases separating them. Germline-derived CDR1 and CDR2 are LNHDA and SQIVND (reference sequence).